The source of this T cell receptor (beta chain) is a study of blood T cell repertoires in COVID-19. About the research overall: T cells, B-cell-depleted T cells, or PBMCs supplied cDNA or gDNA.

Measured with immunoSEQ multiplex PCR; TCRdb has only the in-frame clones, and not every one. The table records hundreds of thousands of clones, around nine tenths of them present only once. J was trimmed by 1 base and V by 6 bases; bases with no gene match: 8. In germline, CDR1 is SEHNR, CDR2 FQNEAQ (reference sequence). The CDR3 totals 16 residues. Individuals drawn from under 30 US areas were about 18 to 95 years old. This TCR came from a woman in her 50s who had been exposed to COVID-19. Sequenced input: PBMCs or T cells enriched from blood (not recorded which). This chain connects TRBV7-9 to TRBJ2-3; TRBD1 matches at 9 bases. The CDR3 here is CASSPMTGGGTDTQYF. The CDR3 DNA reads as TGTGCCAGCAGTCCGATGACAGGGGGGGGCACAGATACGCAGTATTTT.